These T cell receptor beta chains were read from a single sample in a study of CD8+ T cells in alopecia areata. Clones were sequenced by immunoSEQ multiplex PCR, and TCRdb holds only the in-frame ones, with some missing. This table holds 110,000 to 150,000 clones, about 59% found once. The specimen comprised CD8+ T cells sorted from blood, sampled at week 4, from a patient treated with tofacitinib. The receptor source for this set is a human donor with alopecia areata. Both conserved end residues are part of each CDR3. Each record gives: V gene, J gene, clone size, CDR3 protein. Size tells how often a clone was seen (once, few, many) or the class of an expanded clone, and some rows leave it out.

v_gene: TRBV9; j_gene: TRBJ1-2; abundance: -; CDR3aa: CASSEAPQGTGYGYTF
v_gene: TRBV2; j_gene: TRBJ1-5; abundance: -; CDR3aa: CASEQGEGNQPQHF
v_gene: TRBV13; j_gene: TRBJ1-1; abundance: once; CDR3aa: CASSHGKMNTEAFF
v_gene: TRBV4-1; j_gene: TRBJ2-5; abundance: -; CDR3aa: CASSQDVQGEEETQYF
v_gene: TRBV4-3; j_gene: TRBJ2-7; abundance: -; CDR3aa: CASSQVMKGSPYEQYF
v_gene: TRBV6-5; j_gene: TRBJ1-5; abundance: once; CDR3aa: CASSYSEGSNQPQHF
v_gene: TRBV25-1; j_gene: TRBJ2-3; abundance: -; CDR3aa: CASGDFTDTQYF
v_gene: TRBV9; j_gene: TRBJ1-1; abundance: -; CDR3aa: CASSVVTNTEAFF
v_gene: TRBV2; j_gene: TRBJ1-4; abundance: few; CDR3aa: CASGTPLRGTNEKLFF
v_gene: TRBV19; j_gene: TRBJ2-1; abundance: -; CDR3aa: CASSIGVGQFF
v_gene: TRBV25-1; j_gene: TRBJ1-4; abundance: once; CDR3aa: CASSASGTGWEKLFF
v_gene: TRBV27; j_gene: TRBJ1-6; abundance: -; CDR3aa: CASSAPGQGNSPLHF
v_gene: TRBV27; j_gene: TRBJ2-5; abundance: -; CDR3aa: CASSPISSFQETQYF
v_gene: TRBV27; j_gene: TRBJ1-5; abundance: once; CDR3aa: CASSLGTGYGQPQHF
v_gene: TRBV2; j_gene: TRBJ2-3; abundance: few; CDR3aa: CASLPPGARDTQYF
v_gene: TRBV4-2; j_gene: TRBJ2-5; abundance: once; CDR3aa: CASSQVLDGQETQYF
v_gene: TRBV18; j_gene: TRBJ1-6; abundance: -; CDR3aa: CASSPDLTRGNSPLHF
v_gene: TRBV5-1; j_gene: TRBJ1-4; abundance: -; CDR3aa: CASSPPTVAGGGRTNEKLFF
v_gene: TRBV30; j_gene: TRBJ1-1; abundance: -; CDR3aa: CAWSRVPEAFF
v_gene: TRBV6-5; j_gene: TRBJ2-5; abundance: few; CDR3aa: CASRRRGQETQYF
v_gene: TRBV30; j_gene: TRBJ1-1; abundance: -; CDR3aa: CAWMGAGTIMNTEAFF
v_gene: TRBV30; j_gene: TRBJ1-1; abundance: -; CDR3aa: CAWTRGTEAFF
v_gene: TRBV7-6; j_gene: TRBJ2-2; abundance: -; CDR3aa: CASSSLPANTGELFF
v_gene: TRBV4-1; j_gene: TRBJ2-5; abundance: -; CDR3aa: CASSQDRPSTQYF
v_gene: TRBV7-9; j_gene: TRBJ1-1; abundance: few; CDR3aa: CASSPGTEAFF
v_gene: TRBV27; j_gene: TRBJ1-2; abundance: -; CDR3aa: CASSFLGEQSLYGYTF
v_gene: TRBV4-1; j_gene: TRBJ2-7; abundance: -; CDR3aa: CASSHRDRGPYEQYF
v_gene: TRBV19; j_gene: TRBJ1-2; abundance: -; CDR3aa: CASTLESQGYGYTF
v_gene: TRBV29-1; j_gene: TRBJ2-7; abundance: -; CDR3aa: CSVVGLTYEQYF
v_gene: TRBV5-1; j_gene: TRBJ2-2; abundance: few; CDR3aa: CASSLGQLNTGELFF
v_gene: TRBV7-3; j_gene: TRBJ2-4; abundance: -; CDR3aa: CASSTDGGNIQYF
v_gene: TRBV7-9; j_gene: TRBJ2-5; abundance: -; CDR3aa: CASSLFSGQETQYF
v_gene: TRBV5-6; j_gene: TRBJ2-6; abundance: -; CDR3aa: CASLPWGEAGANVLTF
v_gene: TRBV25-1; j_gene: TRBJ1-4; abundance: few; CDR3aa: CASSRGEKLFF
v_gene: TRBV6-5; j_gene: TRBJ2-2; abundance: -; CDR3aa: CASSWMGGSTGELFF
v_gene: TRBV13; j_gene: TRBJ2-5; abundance: -; CDR3aa: CASSGRLAGSQETQYF
v_gene: TRBV30; j_gene: TRBJ1-4; abundance: -; CDR3aa: CAWRMDHGGYNEKLFF
v_gene: TRBV6-5; j_gene: TRBJ2-3; abundance: -; CDR3aa: CASSSGGTTDTQYF
v_gene: TRBV11-2; j_gene: TRBJ1-6; abundance: -; CDR3aa: CASSLVGQAAGLHF
v_gene: TRBV11-2; j_gene: TRBJ1-5; abundance: -; CDR3aa: CASSLRGAGNQPQHF
v_gene: TRBV5-1; j_gene: TRBJ1-5; abundance: -; CDR3aa: CASSFGGNQPQHF
v_gene: TRBV9; j_gene: TRBJ2-2; abundance: -; CDR3aa: CASSATDTGELFF
v_gene: TRBV7-6; j_gene: TRBJ2-3; abundance: once; CDR3aa: CASSLIGRTDTQYF
v_gene: TRBV6-5; j_gene: TRBJ1-6; abundance: few; CDR3aa: CASSPGTVNSPLHF
v_gene: TRBV27; j_gene: TRBJ1-2; abundance: -; CDR3aa: CASSLTGTNYGYTF
v_gene: TRBV6-5; j_gene: TRBJ2-6; abundance: -; CDR3aa: CASSQASGANVLTF
v_gene: TRBV5-1; j_gene: TRBJ2-1; abundance: -; CDR3aa: CASSLEAGQNNEQFF
v_gene: TRBV6-5; j_gene: TRBJ1-2; abundance: few; CDR3aa: CASTEPGAQGGYTF
v_gene: TRBV19; j_gene: TRBJ2-1; abundance: -; CDR3aa: CASSIREEQFF
v_gene: TRBV5-6; j_gene: TRBJ2-7; abundance: -; CDR3aa: CASSSEDSVFYEQYF
v_gene: TRBV11-3; j_gene: TRBJ2-5; abundance: -; CDR3aa: CASSSGTQETQYF
v_gene: TRBV6-5; j_gene: TRBJ1-5; abundance: once; CDR3aa: CASSLGGSNQPQHF
v_gene: TRBV27; j_gene: TRBJ1-6; abundance: few; CDR3aa: CASRPGGTVSPLHF
v_gene: TRBV27; j_gene: TRBJ2-7; abundance: -; CDR3aa: CASSLGGTAYEQYF
v_gene: TRBV5-1; j_gene: TRBJ2-7; abundance: -; CDR3aa: CASRDPGTSYEQYF
v_gene: TRBV6-5; j_gene: TRBJ2-7; abundance: -; CDR3aa: CASSYSAGADEQYF